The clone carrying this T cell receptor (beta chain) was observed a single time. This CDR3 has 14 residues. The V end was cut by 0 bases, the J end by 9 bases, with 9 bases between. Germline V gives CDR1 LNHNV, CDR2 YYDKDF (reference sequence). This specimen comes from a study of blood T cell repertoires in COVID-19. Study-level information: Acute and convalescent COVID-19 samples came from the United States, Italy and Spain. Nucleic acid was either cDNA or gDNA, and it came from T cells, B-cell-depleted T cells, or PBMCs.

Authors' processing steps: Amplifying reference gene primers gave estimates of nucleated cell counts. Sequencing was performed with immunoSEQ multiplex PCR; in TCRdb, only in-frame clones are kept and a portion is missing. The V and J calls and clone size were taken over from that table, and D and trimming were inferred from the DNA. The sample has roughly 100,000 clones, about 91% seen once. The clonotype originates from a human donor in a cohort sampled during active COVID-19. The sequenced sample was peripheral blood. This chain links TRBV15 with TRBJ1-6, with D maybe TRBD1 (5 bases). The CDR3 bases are TGTGCCACCAGCAGAGACAGGGAGGGTTCACCCCTCCACTTT. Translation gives CATSRDREGSPLHF.